The 11 T cell receptor beta chains presented below share a single source sample, sequenced in a study of T cells in Graves' hyperthyroidism and ophthalmopathy. TCR beta CDR3 regions were amplified from RNA. Using the HTBI primer set, a first-round RT-PCR was run on the TCR CDR3. TCRdb analysed the multiplex PCR reads with MiXCR anew, one entry per CDR3 protein. The sample has about 400,000 distinct CDR3 sequences, 15% to 19% seen once; the top ten hold about a quarter. Input material: blood. Receptors were obtained from a woman between 18 and 30 years old with Graves' hyperthyroidism that later progressed to Graves' ophthalmopathy.

This clonotype has at least ten counts. The rearrangement joins TRBV5-1 to TRBJ2-7; 8 bases fit TRBD1. CDR1 and CDR2 from the germline V gene are SGHRS and YFSETQ. The J segment lost 5 bases and the V segment lost 8 bases, leaving 3 bases of the junction unmatched. CDR3 length: 11 amino acids. The CDR3 reads CARTGADEQYF. The CDR3 region has the DNA TGCGCCAGGACAGGGGCCGACGAGCAGTACTTC.

The chain couples TRBV15 to TRBJ2-5, with 13 bases fitting TRBD2. In germline, CDR1 is LNHNV, CDR2 YYDKDF (reference sequence). V was clipped by 3 bases and J by 4 bases; unmatched bases: 5. The CDR3 contains 16 residues. CDR3 amino acids: CATSRWTSGSGETQYF. The CDR3 nucleotides are TGTGCCACCAGCAGGTGGACTAGCGGGAGCGGAGAGACCCAGTACTTC. The whole variable domain, filled in from reference TRBV15 and TRBJ2-5, reads DAMVIQNPRYQVTQFGKPVTLSCSQTLNHNVMYWYQQKSSQAPKLLFHYYDKDFNNEADTPDNFQSRRPNTSFCFLDIRSPGLGDTAMYLCATSRWTSGSGETQYFGPGTRLLVL.

This clonotype was detected a few times. The rearrangement uses TRBV20-1 and TRBJ2-3, with 11 bases that match TRBD2. With 5 bases clipped from V and 0 bases from J, the junction kept 19 bases outside the gene matches. CDR3 length: 20 residues. Germline assignment: CDR1 DFQATT and CDR2 SNEGSKA (reference sequence). In DNA, the CDR3 is TGCAGTGCTCCGGGAGTAGCGGGAGGGCTAACGTCATTAAGCACAGATACGCAGTATTTT. Protein product: CSAPGVAGGLTSLSTDTQYF.

There are a few counts of this clonotype. V gene TRBV7-9 combines with J gene TRBJ2-7, with 11 bases that match TRBD2. Per germline, CDR1 SEHNR and CDR2 FQNEAQ (reference sequence). This CDR3 is 14 amino acids long. J gave up 6 bases and V 5 bases, and 6 bases lay outside the gene matches. CDR3 loop: CASSTLAGAGEQYF. The CDR3 DNA reads TGTGCCAGCAGCACACTAGCGGGAGCAGGCGAGCAGTACTTC.

This clonotype was picked up many times. The chain joins TRBV5-1 to TRBJ2-3; D is unclear. Germline V gives CDR1 SGHRS, CDR2 YFSETQ. V lost 4 bases to trimming and J lost 5 bases, with 8 bases between them. There are 12 residues in the CDR3. CDR3 residues: CASSDGRDTQYF. The CDR3 DNA sequence: TGCGCCAGCAGCGACGGTCGAGATACGCAGTATTTT.

The chain carries TRBV3-1 and TRBJ1-6, with D possibly TRBD1 on 5 matching bases. In germline, CDR1 is LGHDT, CDR2 YNNKEL (reference sequence). V lost 1 base and J 9 bases, leaving 10 bases between the germline ends. The CDR3 is 14 amino acids. The CDR3 spells CASSQVEGTSPLHF. Here the CDR3 DNA reads TGTGCCAGCAGCCAAGTGGAGGGGACTTCACCCCTCCACTTT.

This clonotype came up many times. The chain is built from TRBV12-3 or TRBV12-4 and TRBJ2-7, with D tentatively TRBD1 (6 bases). V was shortened by 9 bases and J by 7 bases, with 19 bases between the two germline ends. This CDR3 is 13 amino acids long. The CDR3 is CASSGGYVGEQYF. CDR3 nucleotide sequence: TGTGCCAGTTCTGGGGGCTATGTGGGGGAGCAGTACTTC.

This clonotype was detected only a few times. The chain joins TRBV20-1 to TRBJ1-5; 7 nucleotides line up with TRBD1. The germline gives CDR1 DFQATT, CDR2 SNEGSKA (reference sequence). The CDR3 extends over 14 amino acids. Trimming at V came to 0 bases and at J to 6 bases, leaving 5 bases not matched to a gene. This chain's CDR3 is CSARDLTGVQPQHF. The CDR3 DNA follows: TGCAGTGCTAGAGACCTAACAGGGGTTCAGCCCCAGCATTTT.

In its sample, this clonotype was seen many times. The J gene is TRBJ2-5, the V gene TRBV12-3 or TRBV12-4; 11 bases are a match to TRBD2. The CDR3 has 17 residues. Unmatched junction bases numbered 7, after V lost 2 bases and J lost 2 bases. The CDR3 sequence: CASSLLGLAGGQETQYF. The CDR3 DNA reads TGTGCCAGCAGTTTATTAGGTCTAGCGGGAGGTCAAGAGACCCAGTACTTC.

This clonotype showed up many times. V is TRBV19 and J is TRBJ2-1; 10 nucleotides match TRBD2. The CDR3 sequence is 17 residues long. J gave up 3 bases and V 6 bases, and 11 bases lay outside the gene matches. Germline V lookup: CDR1 LNHDA, CDR2 SQIVND (reference sequence). The CDR3 DNA is TGTGCCAGTAGAGACCCCGGGACTAGCGAATTCTACAATGAGCAGTTCTTC. It yields the protein CASRDPGTSEFYNEQFF.

This clonotype was picked up a small number of times. The chain uses TRBV10-3 and TRBJ2-5; possibly TRBD2 for D (6 bases). Germline lookup yields CDR1 ENHRY and CDR2 SYGVKD. There are 13 residues in the CDR3. The V and J ends lost 5 bases and 2 bases respectively, with 9 bases between them. The CDR3 spells CAISPREQETQYF. As DNA, the CDR3 is TGTGCCATCAGTCCCCGGGAGCAAGAGACCCAGTACTTC.